This TCR beta chain was retrieved from a study of cytomegalovirus exposure and HLA in healthy donors (dated by TCRdb to about 2017). Regarding the complete study: A later analysis indicated that the 120 validation repertoires were generated on the platform also employed for the 666 repertoires of the first cohort. The aim of the study was to test whether cataloging public T cell receptors could identify signatures of past pathogen exposure. A separate validation cohort of over a hundred different subjects was used in addition to the 666-subject first cohort. To predict cytomegalovirus infection status, the study brought together high-throughput TCR immunosequencing, statistical association of individual TCRs with disease status, and machine learning. Overall study results and their limits: A later analysis found that TCRs clustered in the first cohort also tended to co-occur in the 95 to 150 validation repertoires, with roughly 95% of cluster scores above 0. Across donors, most TCR sequences were observed very rarely, whereas some public TCRs were present in many individuals. A later analysis had no HLA typing for the validation cohort, so co-occurrence there was scored across all 130 or so repertoires. Cytomegalovirus status was reported to be diagnosed by the classifier with high specificity and sensitivity in both the original and validation cohorts. In vitro tests confirmed that a few of the cytomegalovirus-associated TCR beta chains recognize cytomegalovirus antigens. In the study, around 160 TCR beta chains were listed as associated with cytomegalovirus. The authors suggested that the approach could potentially be extended to other disease states and immunological phenotypes.

Preparation of the library involved the immunoSEQ multiplex PCR assay. Per the original workflow: A statistical classification framework was built to diagnose cytomegalovirus status from the catalog of TCR beta chain sequences. Held by TCRdb, this immuneACCESS table contains in-frame sequences only and omits some clones. Under half of the omission traces to an unresolved V gene where checked; the cause of the rest is unknown. D and trimming were read from the DNA, whereas the V and J calls and clone size are those reported in that table. The sample table shows approximately 58,000 clones, and 95% are seen once. The ten largest clones add up to approximately 6% of the sample. To note about this clone: Its antigen is currently not known. There are no base qualities to consult, and no much larger clone falls within one base.

Donors formed part of the validation cohort, which comprised over a hundred subjects and was distinct from the first cohort of some 700 subjects. Between the V and J ends, shortened by 0 bases and 3 bases respectively, the junction contains 12 bases. CDR1 and CDR2 are drawn from the germline V gene: SGDLS, YYNGEE. The CDR3 sequence holds 16 residues, the cysteine and phenylalanine included. Only the CDR3 region is kept as DNA, spanning 48 bases read in frame from base 1. Sequenced material: PBMCs. The sequence joins TRBV9 to TRBJ1-4, with TRBD1 perhaps the D gene, on 5 matching bases. This TCR derives from a woman aged 18-35 years in good health and CMV-seropositive. The bases read TGTGCCAGCAGCGTAGGGGGCAGTGAAGCTAATGAAAAACTGTTTTTT. Its protein is CASSVGGSEANEKLFF. The CDR3, completed at both ends by the reference TRBV9 and TRBJ1-4 genes, gives the full variable domain DSGVTQTPKHLITATGQRVTLRCSPRSGDLSVYWYQQSLDQGLQFLIQYYNGEERAKGNILERFSAQQFPDLHSELNLSSLELGDSALYFCASSVGGSEANEKLFFGSGTQLSVL.